This TCR beta chain was observed in a study of T cell repertoires in cytomegalovirus infection. As for the study in general: An indication of both CMV infection and matching HLA type came from public TCR beta signatures. Whole-study results and caveats: Cumulative public TCR beta family frequency identified CMV carriers with the relevant HLA. In two of eight donors, the top clonotype was HLA-C-restricted CMV-specific.

The V and J ends lost 3 bases and 0 bases respectively, with 14 bases between them. CDR3 length: 17 residues. Germline V gene data show CDR1 as SGHTA and CDR2 as FQGNSA. TCRdb reanalysed the reads using MiXCR and keeps one entry per CDR3 protein. The repertoire includes around 260,000 distinct CDR3 sequences, approximately 10% of them detected once, and around 16% sits in the top ten. In this sample, this clonotype turned up many times. Its antigen is unidentified. This clonotype was sampled from a human donor in good health (CMV status not recorded). Some clones in this sample may be carry-over from other donors' samples. The sample comprised PBMCs. The chain employs TRBV7-2 and TRBJ2-2; D ambiguous. The CDR3 region is CASSFLPRDPNTGELFF. The CDR3 nucleotides read TGTGCCAGCAGCTTCCTCCCTCGTGACCCGAACACCGGGGAGCTGTTTTTT.